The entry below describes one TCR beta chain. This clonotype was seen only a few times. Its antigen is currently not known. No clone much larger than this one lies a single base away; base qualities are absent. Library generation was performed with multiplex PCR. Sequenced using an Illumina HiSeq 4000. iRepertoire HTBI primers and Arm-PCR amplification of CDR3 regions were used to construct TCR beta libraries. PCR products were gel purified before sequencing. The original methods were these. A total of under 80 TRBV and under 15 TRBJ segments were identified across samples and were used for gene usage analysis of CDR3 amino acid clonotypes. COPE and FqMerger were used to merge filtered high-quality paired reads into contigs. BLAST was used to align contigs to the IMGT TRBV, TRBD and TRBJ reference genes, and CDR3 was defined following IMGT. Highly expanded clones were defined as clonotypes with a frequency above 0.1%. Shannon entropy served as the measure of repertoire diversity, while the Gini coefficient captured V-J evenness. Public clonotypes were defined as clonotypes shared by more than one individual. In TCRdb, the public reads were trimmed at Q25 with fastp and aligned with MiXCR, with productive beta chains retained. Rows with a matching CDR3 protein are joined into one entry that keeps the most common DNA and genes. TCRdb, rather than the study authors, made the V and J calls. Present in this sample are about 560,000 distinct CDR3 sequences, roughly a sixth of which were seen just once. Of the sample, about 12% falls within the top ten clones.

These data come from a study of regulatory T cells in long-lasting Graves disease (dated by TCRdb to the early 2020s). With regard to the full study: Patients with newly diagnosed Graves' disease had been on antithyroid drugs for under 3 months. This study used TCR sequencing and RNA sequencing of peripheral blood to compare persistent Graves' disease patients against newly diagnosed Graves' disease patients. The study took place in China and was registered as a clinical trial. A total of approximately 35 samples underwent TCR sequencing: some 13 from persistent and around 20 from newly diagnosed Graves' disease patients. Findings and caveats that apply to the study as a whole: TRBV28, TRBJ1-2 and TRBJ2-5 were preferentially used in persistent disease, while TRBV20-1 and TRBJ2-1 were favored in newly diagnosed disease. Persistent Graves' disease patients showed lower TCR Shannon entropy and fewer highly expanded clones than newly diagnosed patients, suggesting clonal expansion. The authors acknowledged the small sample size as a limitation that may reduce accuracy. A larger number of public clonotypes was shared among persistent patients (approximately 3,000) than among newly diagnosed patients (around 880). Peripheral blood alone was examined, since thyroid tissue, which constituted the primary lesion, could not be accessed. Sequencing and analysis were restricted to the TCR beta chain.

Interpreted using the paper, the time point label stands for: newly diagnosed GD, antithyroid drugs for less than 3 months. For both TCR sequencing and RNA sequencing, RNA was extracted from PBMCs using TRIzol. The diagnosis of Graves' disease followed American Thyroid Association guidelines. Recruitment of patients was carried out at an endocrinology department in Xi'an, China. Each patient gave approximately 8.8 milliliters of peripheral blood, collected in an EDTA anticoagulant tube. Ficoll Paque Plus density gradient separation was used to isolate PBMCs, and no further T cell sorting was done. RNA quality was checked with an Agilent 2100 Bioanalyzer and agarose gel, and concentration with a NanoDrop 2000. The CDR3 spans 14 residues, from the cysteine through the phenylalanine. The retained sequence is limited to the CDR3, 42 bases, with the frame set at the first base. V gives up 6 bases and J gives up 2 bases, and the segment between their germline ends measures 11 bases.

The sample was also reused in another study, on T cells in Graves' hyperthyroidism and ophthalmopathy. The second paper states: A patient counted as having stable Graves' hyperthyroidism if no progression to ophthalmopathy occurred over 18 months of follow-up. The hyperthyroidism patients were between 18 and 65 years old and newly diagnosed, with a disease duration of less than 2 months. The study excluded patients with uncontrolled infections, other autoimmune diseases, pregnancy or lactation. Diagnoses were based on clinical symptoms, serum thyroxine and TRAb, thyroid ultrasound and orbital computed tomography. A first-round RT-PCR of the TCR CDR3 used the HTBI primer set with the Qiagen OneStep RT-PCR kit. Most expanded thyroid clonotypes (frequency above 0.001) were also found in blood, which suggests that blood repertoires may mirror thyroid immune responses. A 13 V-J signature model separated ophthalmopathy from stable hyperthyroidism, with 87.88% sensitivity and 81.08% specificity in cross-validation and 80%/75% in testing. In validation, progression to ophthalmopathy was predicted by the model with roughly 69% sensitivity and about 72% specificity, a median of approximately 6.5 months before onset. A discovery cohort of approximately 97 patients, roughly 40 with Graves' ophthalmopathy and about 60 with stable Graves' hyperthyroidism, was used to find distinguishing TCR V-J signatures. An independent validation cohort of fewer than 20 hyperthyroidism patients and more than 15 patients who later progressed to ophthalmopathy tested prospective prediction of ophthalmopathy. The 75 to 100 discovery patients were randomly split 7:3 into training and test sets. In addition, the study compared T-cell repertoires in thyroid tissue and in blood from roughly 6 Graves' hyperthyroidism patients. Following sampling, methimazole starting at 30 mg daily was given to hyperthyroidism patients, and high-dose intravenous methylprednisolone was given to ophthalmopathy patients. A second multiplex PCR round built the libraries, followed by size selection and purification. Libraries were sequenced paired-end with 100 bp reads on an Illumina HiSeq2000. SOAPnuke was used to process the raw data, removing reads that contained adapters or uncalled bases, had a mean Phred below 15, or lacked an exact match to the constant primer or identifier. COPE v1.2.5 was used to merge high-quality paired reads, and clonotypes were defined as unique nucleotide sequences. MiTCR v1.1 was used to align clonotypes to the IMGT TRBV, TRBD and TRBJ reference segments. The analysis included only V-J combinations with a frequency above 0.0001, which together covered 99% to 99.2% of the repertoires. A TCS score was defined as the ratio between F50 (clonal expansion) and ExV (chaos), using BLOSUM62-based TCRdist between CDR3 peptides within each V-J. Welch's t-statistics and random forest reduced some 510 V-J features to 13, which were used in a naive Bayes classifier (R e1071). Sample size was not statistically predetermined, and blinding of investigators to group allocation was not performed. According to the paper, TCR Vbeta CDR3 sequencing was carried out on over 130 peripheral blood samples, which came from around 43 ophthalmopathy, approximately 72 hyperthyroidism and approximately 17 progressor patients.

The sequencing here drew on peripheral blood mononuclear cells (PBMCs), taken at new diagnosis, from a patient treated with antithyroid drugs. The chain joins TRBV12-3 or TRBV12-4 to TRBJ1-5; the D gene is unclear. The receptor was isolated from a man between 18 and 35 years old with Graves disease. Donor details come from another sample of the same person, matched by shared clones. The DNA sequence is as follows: TGTGCCAGCAGATTGGTCGGTGGCAATCAGCCCCAGCATTTT. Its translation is CASRLVGGNQPQHF.